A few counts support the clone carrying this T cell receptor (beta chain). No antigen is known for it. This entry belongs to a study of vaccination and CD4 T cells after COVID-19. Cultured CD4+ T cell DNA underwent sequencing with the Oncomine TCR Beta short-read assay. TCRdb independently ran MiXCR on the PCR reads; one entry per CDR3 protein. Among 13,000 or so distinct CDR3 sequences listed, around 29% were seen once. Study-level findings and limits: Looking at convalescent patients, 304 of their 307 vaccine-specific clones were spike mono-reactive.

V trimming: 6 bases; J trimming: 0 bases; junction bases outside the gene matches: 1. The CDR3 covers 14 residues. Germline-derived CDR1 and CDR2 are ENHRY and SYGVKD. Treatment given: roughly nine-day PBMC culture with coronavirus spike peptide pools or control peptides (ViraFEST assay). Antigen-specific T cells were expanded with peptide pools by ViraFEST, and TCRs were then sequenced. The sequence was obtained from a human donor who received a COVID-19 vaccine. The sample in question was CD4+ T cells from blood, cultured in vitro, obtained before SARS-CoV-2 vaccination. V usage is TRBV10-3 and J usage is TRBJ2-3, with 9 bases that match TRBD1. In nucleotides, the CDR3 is TGTGCCATCAGAGGGACAGGGAGCACAGATACGCAGTATTTT. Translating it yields CAIRGTGSTDTQYF.